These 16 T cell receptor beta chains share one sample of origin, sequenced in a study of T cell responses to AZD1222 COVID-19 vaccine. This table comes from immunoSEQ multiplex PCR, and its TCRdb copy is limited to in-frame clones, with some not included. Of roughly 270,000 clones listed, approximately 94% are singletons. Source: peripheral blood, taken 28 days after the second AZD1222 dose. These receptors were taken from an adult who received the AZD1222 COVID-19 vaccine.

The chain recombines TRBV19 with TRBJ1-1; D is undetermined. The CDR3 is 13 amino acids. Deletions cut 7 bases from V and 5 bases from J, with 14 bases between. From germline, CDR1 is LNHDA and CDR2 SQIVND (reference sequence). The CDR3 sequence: CASMAGGRTEAFF. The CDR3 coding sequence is TGTGCCAGTATGGCGGGAGGGAGAACTGAAGCTTTCTTT.

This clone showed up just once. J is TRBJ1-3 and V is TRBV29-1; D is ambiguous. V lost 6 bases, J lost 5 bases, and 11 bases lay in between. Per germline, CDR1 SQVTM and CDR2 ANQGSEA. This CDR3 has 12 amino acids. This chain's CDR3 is CSVDAGRNTIYF. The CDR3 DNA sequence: TGCAGCGTCGACGCGGGCCGAAACACCATATATTTT.

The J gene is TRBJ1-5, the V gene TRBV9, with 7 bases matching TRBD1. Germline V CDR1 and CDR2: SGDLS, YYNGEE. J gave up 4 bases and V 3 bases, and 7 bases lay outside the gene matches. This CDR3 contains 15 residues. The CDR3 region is CASSAFGTENQPQHF. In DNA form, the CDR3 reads TGTGCCAGCAGCGCCTTCGGGACAGAAAATCAGCCCCAGCATTTT. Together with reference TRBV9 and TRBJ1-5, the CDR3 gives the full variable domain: DSGVTQTPKHLITATGQRVTLRCSPRSGDLSVYWYQQSLDQGLQFLIQYYNGEERAKGNILERFSAQQFPDLHSELNLSSLELGDSALYFCASSAFGTENQPQHFGDGTRLSIL.

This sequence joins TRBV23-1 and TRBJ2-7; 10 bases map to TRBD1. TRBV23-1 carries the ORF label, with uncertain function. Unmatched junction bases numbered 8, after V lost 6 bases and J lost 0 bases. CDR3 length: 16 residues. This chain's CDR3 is CASRRTGGESSYEQYF. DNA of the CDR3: TGCGCCAGCAGGCGGACAGGGGGAGAAAGCTCCTACGAGCAGTACTTC.

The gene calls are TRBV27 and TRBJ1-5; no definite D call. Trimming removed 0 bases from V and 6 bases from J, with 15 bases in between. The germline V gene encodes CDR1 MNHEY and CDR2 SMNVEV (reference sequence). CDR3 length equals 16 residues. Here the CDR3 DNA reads TGTGCCAGCAGTTTATCGCAGGTCGGCCACGGTCAGCCCCAGCATTTT. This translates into CASSLSQVGHGQPQHF.

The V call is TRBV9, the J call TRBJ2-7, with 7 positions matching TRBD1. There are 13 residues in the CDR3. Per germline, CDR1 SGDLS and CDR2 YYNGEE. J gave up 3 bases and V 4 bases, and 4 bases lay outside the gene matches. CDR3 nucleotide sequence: TGTGCCAGCAGCAGCCGACAGGGCTACGAGCAGTACTTC. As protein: CASSSRQGYEQYF. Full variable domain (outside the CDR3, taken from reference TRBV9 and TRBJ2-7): DSGVTQTPKHLITATGQRVTLRCSPRSGDLSVYWYQQSLDQGLQFLIQYYNGEERAKGNILERFSAQQFPDLHSELNLSSLELGDSALYFCASSSRQGYEQYFGPGTRLTVT.

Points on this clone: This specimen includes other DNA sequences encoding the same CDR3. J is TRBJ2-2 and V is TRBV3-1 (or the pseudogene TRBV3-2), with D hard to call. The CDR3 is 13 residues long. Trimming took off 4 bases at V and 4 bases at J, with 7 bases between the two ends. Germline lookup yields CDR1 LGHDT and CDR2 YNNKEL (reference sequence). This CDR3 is CASSRLRTGELFF. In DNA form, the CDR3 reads TGTGCCAGCAGCCGCCTCCGCACCGGGGAGCTGTTTTTT.

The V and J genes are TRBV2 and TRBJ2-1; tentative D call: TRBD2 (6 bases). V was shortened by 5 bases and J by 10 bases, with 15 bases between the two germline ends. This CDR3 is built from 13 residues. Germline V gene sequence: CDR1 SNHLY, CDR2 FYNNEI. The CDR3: CASSPRREGEQFF. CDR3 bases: TGTGCCAGCAGTCCTCGGCGGGAAGGCGAGCAGTTCTTC.

CDR3 region: CASSPGQKNSYEQYF. CDR3 nucleotides: TGTGCCAGCAGCCCTGGACAAAAGAATTCCTACGAGCAGTACTTC. The chain has TRBV9 and TRBJ2-7; D is possibly TRBD1 (5 bases). V lost 4 bases, J lost 1 base, and 15 bases lay in between. Germline assignment: CDR1 SGDLS and CDR2 YYNGEE. This CDR3 has 15 amino acids.

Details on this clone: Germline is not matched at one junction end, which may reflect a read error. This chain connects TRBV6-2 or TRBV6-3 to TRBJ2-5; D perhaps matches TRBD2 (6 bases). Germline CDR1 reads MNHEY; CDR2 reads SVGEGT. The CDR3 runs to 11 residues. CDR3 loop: CASSTGRNPHF. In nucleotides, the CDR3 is TGTGCCAGCAGTACCGGGAGAAACCCCCACTTC.

CDR3 sequence reads: CASSLDGTSSYEQYF. DNA for the CDR3: TGTGCCAGCAGTTTGGACGGAACTAGCTCCTACGAGCAGTACTTC. This chain connects TRBV6-6 to TRBJ2-7, with D possibly matching TRBD2 (5 bases). Germline loops: CDR1 MNHNY, CDR2 SVGAGI (reference sequence). CDR3 length equals 15 residues. V was cut by 4 bases and J by 0 bases, with 13 bases left in between.

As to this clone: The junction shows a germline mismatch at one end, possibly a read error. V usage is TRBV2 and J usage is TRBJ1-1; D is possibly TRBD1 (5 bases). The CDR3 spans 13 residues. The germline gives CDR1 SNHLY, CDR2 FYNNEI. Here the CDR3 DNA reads TGCTCGGCTTGGGGGGTCGCCGGGACTGAAGCTTTCTTT. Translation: CSAWGVAGTEAFF.

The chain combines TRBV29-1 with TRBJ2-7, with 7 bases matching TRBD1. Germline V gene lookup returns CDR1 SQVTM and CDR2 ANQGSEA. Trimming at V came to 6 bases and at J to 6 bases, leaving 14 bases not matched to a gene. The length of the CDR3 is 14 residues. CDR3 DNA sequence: TGCAGCGTATCGCCACAGGGGCCCTCGGGCGAGCAGTACTTC. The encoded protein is CSVSPQGPSGEQYF.

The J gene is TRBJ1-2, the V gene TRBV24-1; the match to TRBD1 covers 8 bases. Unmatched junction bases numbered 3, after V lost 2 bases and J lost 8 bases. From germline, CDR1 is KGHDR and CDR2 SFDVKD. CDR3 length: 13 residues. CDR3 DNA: TGTGCCACCAGTGATTGGACAGGGAGCGGCTACACCTTC. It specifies CATSDWTGSGYTF.

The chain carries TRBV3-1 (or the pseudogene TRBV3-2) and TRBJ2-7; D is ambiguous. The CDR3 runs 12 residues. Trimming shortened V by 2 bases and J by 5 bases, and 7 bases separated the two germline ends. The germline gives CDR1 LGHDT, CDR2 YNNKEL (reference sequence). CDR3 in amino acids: CASSQSVNEQYF. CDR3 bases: TGTGCCAGCAGCCAATCGGTGAACGAGCAGTACTTC.

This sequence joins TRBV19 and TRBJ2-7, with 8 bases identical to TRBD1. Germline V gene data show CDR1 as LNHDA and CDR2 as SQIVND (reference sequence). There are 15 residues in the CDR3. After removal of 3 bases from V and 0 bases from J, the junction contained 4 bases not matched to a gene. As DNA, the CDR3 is TGTGCCAGTAGTATCGACAGGGGAATCTCCTACGAGCAGTACTTC. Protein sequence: CASSIDRGISYEQYF.